Below, one TCR beta chain is given with its context. Generated by immunoSEQ multiplex PCR, the TCRdb table keeps only in-frame clones and is missing some. The data show around 350,000 clones, with about 92% seen just once and under 4% held by the top ten. The data stem from a study of Ad26.COV2.S vaccination and SARS-CoV-2 variants. The ends were cut back, 4 bases at V and 0 bases at J, with 13 bases in the middle. The CDR3 covers 16 residues. Germline V lookup: CDR1 MNHNS, CDR2 SASEGT. The origin of this receptor is a human donor who had recovered from COVID-19. Specimen: peripheral blood, collected after recovery from COVID-19. V is TRBV6-1 and J is TRBJ1-5, with a weak D call TRBD1 (6 bases). Here the CDR3 reads CASSVSGVYSNQPQHF. The CDR3 DNA sequence: TGTGCCAGCAGTGTTTCAGGGGTATATAGCAATCAGCCCCAGCATTTT.